The rows below give T cell receptor beta chains drawn from one sample of a study of blood T cell repertoires in COVID-19. Assay used: immunoSEQ multiplex PCR; TCRdb lists only in-frame clones, some missing. Counted here are roughly 120,000 clones, around 90% occurring once; the ten biggest clones make up 3.8%. The sequencing input was peripheral blood. These receptors all stem from a woman aged 55-70 years with COVID-19, enrolled during active disease. CDR3s include the opening cysteine and the closing phenylalanine or tryptophan. Fields, in order: J gene, clone size, D gene, V gene, CDR3 DNA, CDR3 protein. A D gene is named only where the DNA matches it firmly. Size tells how often a clone was seen (once, few, many) or the class of an expanded clone, and some rows leave it out.

TRBJ2-3,NA,NA,TRBV6-5,TGTGCCAGCAGTCTGGACAGTACTCCTACAGATACGCAGTATTTT,CASSLDSTPTDTQYF
TRBJ1-2,NA,TRBD1,TRBV7-3,TGTGCCAGCAGCTCGACAGGGGGTTTGGGCTACACCTTC,CASSSTGGLGYTF
TRBJ1-2,NA,NA,TRBV6-5,TGTGCCAGCAGTTACTATGCCACTGGTGACTATGGCTACACCTTC,CASSYYATGDYGYTF
TRBJ2-7,once,NA,TRBV7-8,TGTGCCAGCAGCCCTCGAGTAGCGGCCTCTGACTACGAGCAGTACTTC,CASSPRVAASDYEQYF
TRBJ1-5,NA,NA,TRBV19,TGTGCCAGTAGTAACCAGGGTAATAATCAGCCCCAGCATTTT,CASSNQGNNQPQHF
TRBJ2-7,once,TRBD1,TRBV20-1,TGCAGTGCTAGTAGGACAGGGGAGACCTACGAGCAGTACTTC,CSASRTGETYEQYF
TRBJ1-3,NA,TRBD1,TRBV18,TGTGCCAGCTCCTACGACAGGGGGAACACCATATATTTT,CASSYDRGNTIYF
TRBJ1-2,NA,NA,TRBV7-2,TGTGCCAGCAGCCCTCGGACAGAAAGACCCTTAAACTATGGCTACACCTTC,CASSPRTERPLNYGYTF
TRBJ2-7,NA,NA,TRBV7-2,TGTGCCAGCAGCTTAGTTGGGGGGACCTCCTACGAGCAGTACTTC,CASSLVGGTSYEQYF
TRBJ2-3,NA,TRBD2,TRBV4-2,TGTGCCAGCAGCCAAGTGCTAGCGGGGGGGGGCACAGATACGCAGTATTTT,CASSQVLAGGGTDTQYF
TRBJ1-4,NA,NA,TRBV3-1/TRBV3-2,TGTGCCAGCAGCCAATTCGGACAAATTGCAACTAATGAAAAACTGTTTTTT,CASSQFGQIATNEKLFF
TRBJ2-5,NA,NA,TRBV3-1/TRBV3-2,TGTGCCAGCGCGAAGGCTAGGGGAGGGGGCCAAGAGACCCAGTACTTC,CASAKARGGGQETQYF
TRBJ2-2,NA,NA,TRBV3-1/TRBV3-2,TGTGCCAGCAGCCAACAATTCAGGGTCACCGGGGAGCTGTTTTTT,CASSQQFRVTGELFF
TRBJ2-3,NA,NA,TRBV30,TGTGCCTGGAGTGTAAGGGGACTCAGTCAGGCGCAGTATTTT,CAWSVRGLSQAQYF
TRBJ1-2,NA,TRBD1,TRBV2,TGTGCCAGCAGTGTCCCTCACCCCGACAGGGTCGCCGCGGGCTACACCTTC,CASSVPHPDRVAAGYTF
TRBJ1-1,NA,NA,TRBV5-6,TGTGCCAGCAGCTTGGAACATTTAAACACTGAAGCTTTCTTT,CASSLEHLNTEAFF
TRBJ1-4,once,NA,TRBV7-9,TGTGCCAGCAGCCACAGTGAAAAACTGTTTTTT,CASSHSEKLFF
TRBJ1-1,NA,TRBD1,TRBV7-2,TGTGCCAGCAGCTCCGGGACAGGGAATACTGAAGCTTTCTTT,CASSSGTGNTEAFF
TRBJ1-1,few,TRBD1,TRBV28,TGTGCCAGCAGTTCCGGACAGGGGTCCACTGAAGCTTTCTTT,CASSSGQGSTEAFF
TRBJ1-3,NA,TRBD1,TRBV19,TGTGCCAGTAGTATTGGGACAGCCTCTGGAAACACCATATATTTT,CASSIGTASGNTIYF
TRBJ1-5,once,NA,TRBV6-5,TGTGCCAGCAGCAGTATGGGGGGAGAAACTCAGCCCCAGCATTTT,CASSSMGGETQPQHF
TRBJ1-5,NA,NA,TRBV6-5,TGTGCCAGCACCCCAGGTATGGGCAATCAGCCCCAGCATTTT,CASTPGMGNQPQHF
TRBJ1-6,NA,NA,TRBV19,TGTGCCAGTAGTTCTGGACAAGGGGTTAATTCACCCCTCCACTTT,CASSSGQGVNSPLHF